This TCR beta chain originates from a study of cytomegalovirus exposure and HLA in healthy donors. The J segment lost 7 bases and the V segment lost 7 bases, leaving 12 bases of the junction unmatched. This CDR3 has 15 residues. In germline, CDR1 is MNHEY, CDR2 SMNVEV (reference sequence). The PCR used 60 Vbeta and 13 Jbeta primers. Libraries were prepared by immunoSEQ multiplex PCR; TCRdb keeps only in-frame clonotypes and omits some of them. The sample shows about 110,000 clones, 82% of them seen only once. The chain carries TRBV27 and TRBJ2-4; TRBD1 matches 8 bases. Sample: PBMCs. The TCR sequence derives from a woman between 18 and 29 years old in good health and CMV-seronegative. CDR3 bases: TGTGCCAGCACTAGGGCAGGGGGCAGGGGGAACATTCAGTACTTC. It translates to CASTRAGGRGNIQYF.